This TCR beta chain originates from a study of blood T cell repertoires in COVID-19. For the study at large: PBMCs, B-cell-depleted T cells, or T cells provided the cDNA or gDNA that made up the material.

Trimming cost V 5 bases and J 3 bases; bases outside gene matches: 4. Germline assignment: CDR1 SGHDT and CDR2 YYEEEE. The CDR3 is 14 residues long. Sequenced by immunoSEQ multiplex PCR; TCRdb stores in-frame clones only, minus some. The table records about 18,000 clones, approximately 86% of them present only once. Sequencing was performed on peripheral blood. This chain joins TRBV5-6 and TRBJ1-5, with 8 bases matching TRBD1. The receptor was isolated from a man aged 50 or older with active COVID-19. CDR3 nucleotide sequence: TGTGCCAGCAGTCCAGGGGGCAACAATCAGCCCCAGCATTTT. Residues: CASSPGGNNQPQHF.